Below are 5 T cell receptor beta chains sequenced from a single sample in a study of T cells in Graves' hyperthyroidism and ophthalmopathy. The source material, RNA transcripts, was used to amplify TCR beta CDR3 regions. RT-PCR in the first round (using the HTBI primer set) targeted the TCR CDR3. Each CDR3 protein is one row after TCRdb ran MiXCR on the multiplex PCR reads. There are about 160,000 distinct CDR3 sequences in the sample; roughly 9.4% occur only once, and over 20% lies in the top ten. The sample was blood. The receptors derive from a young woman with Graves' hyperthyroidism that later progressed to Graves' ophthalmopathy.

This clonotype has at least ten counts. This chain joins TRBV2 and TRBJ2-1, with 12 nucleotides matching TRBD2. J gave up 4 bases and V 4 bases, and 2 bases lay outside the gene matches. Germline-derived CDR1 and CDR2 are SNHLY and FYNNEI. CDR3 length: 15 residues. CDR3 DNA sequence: TGTGCCAGCAGTGTGCTAGCGGGGGGGTACAATGAGCAGTTCTTC. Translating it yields CASSVLAGGYNEQFF. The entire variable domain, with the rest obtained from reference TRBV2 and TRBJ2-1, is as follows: EPEVTQTPSHQVTQMGQEVILRCVPISNHLYFYWYRQILGQKVEFLVSFYNNEISEKSEIFDDQFSVERPDGSNFTLKIRSTKLEDSAMYFCASSVLAGGYNEQFFGPGTRLTVL.

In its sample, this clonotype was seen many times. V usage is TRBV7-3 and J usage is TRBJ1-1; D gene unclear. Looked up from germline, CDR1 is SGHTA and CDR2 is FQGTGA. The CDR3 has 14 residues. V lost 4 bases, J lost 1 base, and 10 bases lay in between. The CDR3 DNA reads TGTGCCAGCAGCTCCACCGCGGGGAACACTGAAGCTTTCTTT. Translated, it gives CASSSTAGNTEAFF.

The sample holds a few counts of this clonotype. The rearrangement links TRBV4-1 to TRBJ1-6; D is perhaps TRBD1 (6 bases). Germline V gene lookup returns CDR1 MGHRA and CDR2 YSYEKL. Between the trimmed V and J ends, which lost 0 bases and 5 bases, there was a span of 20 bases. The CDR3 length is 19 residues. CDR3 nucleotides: TGCGCCAGCAGCCAAGATTGGATCGGGGGGGCCCCTAATAATTCACCCCTCCACTTT. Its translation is CASSQDWIGGAPNNSPLHF.

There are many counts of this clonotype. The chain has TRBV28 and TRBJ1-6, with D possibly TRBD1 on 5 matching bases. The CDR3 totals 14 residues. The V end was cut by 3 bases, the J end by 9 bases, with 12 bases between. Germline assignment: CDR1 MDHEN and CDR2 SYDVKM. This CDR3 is CASSLAGEGSPLHF. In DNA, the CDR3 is TGTGCCAGCAGTTTGGCGGGGGAAGGTTCACCCCTCCACTTT.

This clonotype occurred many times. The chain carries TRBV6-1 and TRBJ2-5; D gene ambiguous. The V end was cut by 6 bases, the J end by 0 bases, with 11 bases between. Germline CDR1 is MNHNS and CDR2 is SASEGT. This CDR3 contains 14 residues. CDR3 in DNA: TGTGCCAGCAGCGAACCGGGTTACCAAGAGACCCAGTACTTC. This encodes CASSEPGYQETQYF.